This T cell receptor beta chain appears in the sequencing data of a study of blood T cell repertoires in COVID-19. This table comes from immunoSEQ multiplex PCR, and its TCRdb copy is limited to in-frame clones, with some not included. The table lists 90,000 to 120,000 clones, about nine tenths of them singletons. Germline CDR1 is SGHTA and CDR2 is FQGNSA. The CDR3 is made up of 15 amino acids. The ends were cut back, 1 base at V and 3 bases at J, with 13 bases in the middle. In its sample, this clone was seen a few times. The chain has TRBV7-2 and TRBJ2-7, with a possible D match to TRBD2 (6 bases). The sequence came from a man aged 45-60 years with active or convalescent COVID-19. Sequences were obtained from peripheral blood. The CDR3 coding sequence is TGTGCCAGCAGCTTAGAGCCCGACGGGAGCTACGAGCAGTACTTC. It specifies CASSLEPDGSYEQYF.